This is a list of T cell receptor beta chains from one sample in a study of coeliac disease. This table comes from immunoSEQ multiplex PCR, and its TCRdb copy is limited to in-frame clones, with some not included. The table records about 2,500 clones, about 80% of them present only once. The sequenced sample was lymphocytes from the gut lamina propria. These receptors originate from a human donor without celiac disease. Both conserved end residues are part of each CDR3. The D gene is left open where the match is weak. Clone size is shown for a subset of rows, as once, few, many or a class of expanded clone.

v_call	j_call	d_call	clone_size	cdr3_nt	cdr3_aa
TRBV7-9	TRBJ2-7	-	-	TGTGCCAGCAGCTTAGGCCCAACAGGGCGCCGCGAGCAGTACTTC	CASSLGPTGRREQYF
TRBV10-3	TRBJ1-2	-	-	TGTGCCATCAGCGAGGGGGTTGCGTCGGGAGGTCTGATCTATGGCTACACCTTC	CAISEGVASGGLIYGYTF
TRBV7-2	TRBJ2-7	-	-	TGTGCCAGCAGCTTAGCAATCACAGAGTCGTACGAGCAGTACTTC	CASSLAITESYEQYF
TRBV15	TRBJ1-5	TRBD1	few	TGTGCCACCAGCCAGGGGGGCAATCAGCCCCAGCATTTT	CATSQGGNQPQHF
TRBV7-9	TRBJ2-2	TRBD1	few	TGTGCCAGCAGTTTCCGGGACAGGGTAGGGGAGCTGTTTTTT	CASSFRDRVGELFF
TRBV5-4	TRBJ1-6	-	-	TGTGCCAGCAGCTTGGCAGGGGCGAACAATTCACCCCTCCACTTT	CASSLAGANNSPLHF
TRBV15	TRBJ2-3	TRBD2	-	TGTGCCACCAGCAGAGATGGGAGCGGGGCAAGCACAGATACGCAGTATTTT	CATSRDGSGASTDTQYF
TRBV5-4	TRBJ1-6	-	-	TGTGCCAGCAGCTTGGACGCACTCAATTCACCCCTCCACTTT	CASSLDALNSPLHF
TRBV10-3	TRBJ2-5	TRBD2	-	TGTGCCATCAGTGAGTGGGGAGGGGAAGAGACCCAGTACTTC	CAISEWGGEETQYF
TRBV27	TRBJ1-2	TRBD1	-	TGTGCCAGCAGTTTGACTGGGACAGGGGGGATGTTGGGAGGCTACACCTTC	CASSLTGTGGMLGGYTF
TRBV5-1	TRBJ2-3	TRBD1	-	TGCGCCAGCAGCGAGGCCGGACAGGGTCCAGATACGCAGTATTTT	CASSEAGQGPDTQYF
TRBV7-8	TRBJ2-7	TRBD2	once	TGTGCCAGCACCACAAGCGGGATGCCCCCCTACGAGCAGTACTTC	CASTTSGMPPYEQYF
TRBV19	TRBJ2-3	-	-	TGTGCCAGTAGTATGGGGGCGGGCGGAGATACGCAGTATTTT	CASSMGAGGDTQYF
TRBV7-2	TRBJ2-2	-	few	TGTGCCAGCAGCTTATCCGGGGGACGTTTAAGTGGCACCGGGGAGCTGTTTTTT	CASSLSGGRLSGTGELFF
TRBV7-6	TRBJ2-7	TRBD1	-	TGTGCCAGCAGCTTAGGGCCCAACACAGGGGGCGACGAGCAGTACTTC	CASSLGPNTGGDEQYF
TRBV10-2	TRBJ2-3	-	-	TGCGCCAGCTATACGGGGAGGGGGGGCGGTGATACGCAGTATTTT	CASYTGRGGGDTQYF
TRBV6-6	TRBJ2-7	TRBD1	few	TGTGCCAGCAGTTACGCCGGGACAGGGAACGAGCAGTACTTC	CASSYAGTGNEQYF
TRBV4-1	TRBJ1-4	-	-	TGCGCCAGCAGCCACCAACAGGGAACTAATGAAAAACTGTTTTTT	CASSHQQGTNEKLFF
TRBV18	TRBJ1-4	-	-	TGTGCCAGCTCACCTCGAGGGGGTGAAAAACTGTTTTTT	CASSPRGGEKLFF
TRBV7-2	TRBJ1-5	-	once	TGTGCCAGCAGCTCTTCGGGGGGCTTGGTTCAGCCCCAGCATTTT	CASSSSGGLVQPQHF
TRBV19	TRBJ2-7	-	once	TGTGCCAGTAGGGAGAGGAGTAACTCCTACGAGCAGTACTTC	CASRERSNSYEQYF
TRBV19	TRBJ1-1	TRBD1	-	TGTGCCAGTGGCTCAGGGACAGGGGCCATGGGCACTGAAGCTTTCTTT	CASGSGTGAMGTEAFF
TRBV6-5	TRBJ1-1	-	-	TGTGCCAGCAGTACTCCCGGGACTTCTGAGGCTTTCTTT	CASSTPGTSEAFF
TRBV5-1	TRBJ1-2	-	-	TGCGCCAGCAGTTCACAGGCGCTCGATGGCTACACCTTC	CASSSQALDGYTF
TRBV2	TRBJ1-2	-	-	TGTGCCAGCAGTGTGGAGGGACGGACTCTCCCAGAAGGCTACACCTTC	CASSVEGRTLPEGYTF
TRBV6-1	TRBJ2-7	TRBD1	-	TGTGCCAGCAGTGACGGGACAGCAAGATACGAGCAGTACTTC	CASSDGTARYEQYF
TRBV5-3	TRBJ1-2	-	-	TGTGCCAGCCTTGGGCCGGGGGGCGACTATGGCTACACCTTC	CASLGPGGDYGYTF
TRBV27	TRBJ2-7	TRBD2	-	TGTGCCAGCAGTCCGGGACTAGCGGGGGGCGCCTACGAGCAGTACTTC	CASSPGLAGGAYEQYF
TRBV14	TRBJ2-3	-	-	TGTGCCAGCAGCCAATTGTACTTAGGCGGCAAGCGGCTTAATACGCAGTATTTT	CASSQLYLGGKRLNTQYF
TRBV27	TRBJ1-2	-	large	TGTGCCAGCAGTTTATTAGATCCTTCGGGTGGGGGGAACTATGGCTACACCTTC	CASSLLDPSGGGNYGYTF
TRBV6-6	TRBJ1-2	-	-	TGTGCCAGCAGTTACTCGGTGGCTCAGAGGGACTATGGCTACACCTTC	CASSYSVAQRDYGYTF
TRBV4-1	TRBJ1-2	TRBD1	-	TGCGCCAACTCGACGGACAGGGACATAGCTAACTATGGCTACACCTTC	CANSTDRDIANYGYTF
TRBV2	TRBJ2-1	TRBD1	-	TGTGCCAGCACCCCGGGACAGGAGTGGGATGAGCAGTTCTTC	CASTPGQEWDEQFF
TRBV5-1	TRBJ2-2	-	-	TGCGCCAGCAGCGTACAGGGCCCGAACACCGGGGAGCTGTTTTTT	CASSVQGPNTGELFF
TRBV11-2	TRBJ1-2	TRBD1	-	TGTGCCAGCAGCTCTACCAGGGACAGTTCCTATGGCTACACCTTC	CASSSTRDSSYGYTF
TRBV25-1	TRBJ1-4	-	-	TGTGCCAGCAGTGAACAGGGGTCCTTACGGGCACTGTTTTTT	CASSEQGSLRALFF
TRBV7-9	TRBJ2-7	TRBD1	-	TGTGCCAGCACCGGACAGGGAGAGGTCGAGCAGTACTTC	CASTGQGEVEQYF
TRBV2	TRBJ1-6	TRBD1	few	TGTGCCAGCAGCGGGGACAGTTTCTATAATTCACCCCTCCACTTT	CASSGDSFYNSPLHF
TRBV5-4	TRBJ2-2	TRBD2	few	TGTGCCAGCAGCTTGGATCGGCTAGCGGGGGGCGGGGAGCTGTTTTTT	CASSLDRLAGGGELFF
TRBV11-3	TRBJ2-1	TRBD2	once	TGTGCCAGCAGCTTAGGGCGGGAGATTGACAATGAGCAGTTCTTC	CASSLGREIDNEQFF
TRBV5-4	TRBJ2-7	TRBD2	-	TGTGCCAGCAGTCAAACTAGCGGGAGCTCCTACGAGCAGTACTTC	CASSQTSGSSYEQYF
TRBV30	TRBJ1-6	-	-	TGTGCCTGGAGTGTACCCGGGACACCGATAAATTCACCCCTCCACTTT	CAWSVPGTPINSPLHF
TRBV6-6	TRBJ1-2	TRBD1	few	TGTGCCAGCAGTTCCTATACAGGGGTTAACTATGGCTACACCTTC	CASSSYTGVNYGYTF
TRBV7-2	TRBJ2-2	-	-	TGTGCCAGCAGCCTACTATCCGGGGAGCTGTTTTTT	CASSLLSGELFF
TRBV7-9	TRBJ2-7	TRBD1	-	TGTGCCAGCAGCTTCCTAGAAGGACAGGGACCCCTGGAGCAGTACTTC	CASSFLEGQGPLEQYF
TRBV19	TRBJ2-3	TRBD2	-	TGTGCCAGTAGTCCCGGACTAGCGGGAGGAGTGAGGGATACGCAGTATTTT	CASSPGLAGGVRDTQYF
TRBV2	TRBJ2-1	-	-	TGTGCCAGCAGTGAGGGAGCGAGCTCCTACAATGAGCAGTTCTTC	CASSEGASSYNEQFF
TRBV4-1	TRBJ1-2	-	-	TGCGCCAGCAGCCGAGTTCGTGGACTACCCTACACCTTC	CASSRVRGLPYTF
TRBV2	TRBJ2-1	TRBD2	-	TGTGCCAGCAGTGAAGCGCGGCTAGCGGGAGACAATGAGCAGTTCTTC	CASSEARLAGDNEQFF
TRBV7-2	TRBJ2-7	TRBD2	-	TGTGCCAGCAGCCCAAGCGGGAGGCGCTACGAGCAGTACTTC	CASSPSGRRYEQYF
TRBV11-2	TRBJ1-2	-	-	TGTGCCAGCAGCTTAGATCCCAGTAGCCCGCTCTATGGCTACACCTTC	CASSLDPSSPLYGYTF
TRBV7-9	TRBJ1-6	-	-	TGTGCCAGCAGCTCACTTAATACACTATATAATTCACCCCTCCACTTT	CASSSLNTLYNSPLHF
TRBV28	TRBJ1-3	TRBD1	-	TGTGCCAGCAGCGTCCCCGCGGGACAGGGGGCTGAAGGAAACACCATATATTTT	CASSVPAGQGAEGNTIYF
TRBV19	TRBJ2-2	-	-	TGTGCCAGTACCAAGATAAATGTGGGGGGGCGGAACACCGGGGAGCTGTTTTTT	CASTKINVGGRNTGELFF